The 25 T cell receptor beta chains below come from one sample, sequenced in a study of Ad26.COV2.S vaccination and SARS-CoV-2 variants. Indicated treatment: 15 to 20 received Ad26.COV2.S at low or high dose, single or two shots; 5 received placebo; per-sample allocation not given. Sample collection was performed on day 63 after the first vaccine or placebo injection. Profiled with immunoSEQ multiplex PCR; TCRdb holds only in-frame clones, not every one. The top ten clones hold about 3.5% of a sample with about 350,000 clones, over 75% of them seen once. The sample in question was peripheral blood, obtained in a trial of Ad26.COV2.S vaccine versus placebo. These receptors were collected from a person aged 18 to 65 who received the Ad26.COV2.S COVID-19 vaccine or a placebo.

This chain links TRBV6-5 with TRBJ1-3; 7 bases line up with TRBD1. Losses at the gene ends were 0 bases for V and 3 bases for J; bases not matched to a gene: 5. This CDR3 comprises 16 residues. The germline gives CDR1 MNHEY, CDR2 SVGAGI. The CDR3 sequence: CASSYSRGTLGNTIYF. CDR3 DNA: TGTGCCAGCAGTTACTCCAGGGGGACTCTTGGAAACACCATATATTTT.

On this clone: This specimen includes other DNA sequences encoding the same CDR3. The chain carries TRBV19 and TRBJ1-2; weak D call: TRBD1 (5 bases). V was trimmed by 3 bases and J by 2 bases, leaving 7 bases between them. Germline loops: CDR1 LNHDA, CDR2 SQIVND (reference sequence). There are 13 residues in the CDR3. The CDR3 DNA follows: TGTGCCAGTAGTATGGGGGGGAACTATGGCTACACCTTC. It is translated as CASSMGGNYGYTF.

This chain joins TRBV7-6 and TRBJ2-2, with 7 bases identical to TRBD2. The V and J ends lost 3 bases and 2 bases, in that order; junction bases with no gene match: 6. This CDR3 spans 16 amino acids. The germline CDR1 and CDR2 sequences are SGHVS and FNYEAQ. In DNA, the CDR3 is TGTGCCAGCAGCTTGCCCCGACTAGCAAACACCGGGGAGCTGTTTTTT. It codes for CASSLPRLANTGELFF.

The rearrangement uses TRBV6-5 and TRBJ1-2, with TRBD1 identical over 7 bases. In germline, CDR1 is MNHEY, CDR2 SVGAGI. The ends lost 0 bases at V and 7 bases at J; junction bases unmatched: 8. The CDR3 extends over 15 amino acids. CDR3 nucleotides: TGTGCCAGCAGTTACTCGACTCAGGGGGTCGGTGGCTACACCTTC. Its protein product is CASSYSTQGVGGYTF.

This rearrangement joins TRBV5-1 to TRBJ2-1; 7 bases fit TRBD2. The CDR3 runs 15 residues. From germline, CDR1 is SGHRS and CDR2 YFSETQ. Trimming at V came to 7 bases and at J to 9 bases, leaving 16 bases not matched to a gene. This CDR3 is CASGRVLAPVGEQFF. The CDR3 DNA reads TGCGCCAGCGGGAGGGTACTAGCCCCAGTGGGTGAGCAGTTCTTC. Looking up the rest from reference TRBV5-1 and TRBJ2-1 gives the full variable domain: KAGVTQTPRYLIKTRGQQVTLSCSPISGHRSVSWYQQTPGQGLQFLFEYFSETQRNKGNFPGRFSGRQFSNSRSEMNVSTLELGDSALYLCASGRVLAPVGEQFFGPGTRLTVL.

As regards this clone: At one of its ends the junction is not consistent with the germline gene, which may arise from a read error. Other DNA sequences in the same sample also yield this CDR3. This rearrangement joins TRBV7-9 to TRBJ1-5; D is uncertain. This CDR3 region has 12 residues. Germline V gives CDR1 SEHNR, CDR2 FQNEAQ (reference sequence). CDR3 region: CASSLDNQPQHF. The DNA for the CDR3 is TGTGCCAGCAGCTTAGACAATCAGCCCCAACATTTT.

CDR3 sequence reads: CASSLFGDRDYNEQFF. The CDR3, as DNA: TGTGCCAGCAGTTTATTTGGGGACAGGGACTACAATGAGCAGTTCTTC. The rearrangement links TRBV27 to TRBJ2-1; 9 bases align to TRBD1. The CDR3 sequence is 16 residues long. Germline CDR1 and CDR2: MNHEY and SMNVEV (reference sequence). With V trimmed by 1 base and J by 3 bases, 4 bases remained unmatched.

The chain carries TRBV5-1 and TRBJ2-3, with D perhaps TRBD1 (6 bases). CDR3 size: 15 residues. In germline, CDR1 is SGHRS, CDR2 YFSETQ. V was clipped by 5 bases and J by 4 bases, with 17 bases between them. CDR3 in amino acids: CASSSQGLVADTQYF. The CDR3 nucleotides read TGCGCCAGCAGTTCACAGGGTTTGGTGGCAGATACGCAGTATTTT.

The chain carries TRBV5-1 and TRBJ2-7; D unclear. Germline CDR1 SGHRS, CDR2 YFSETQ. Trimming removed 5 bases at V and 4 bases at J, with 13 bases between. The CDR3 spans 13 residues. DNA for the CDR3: TGCGCCAGCAGGCCTACAGAAACTTACGAGCAGTACTTC. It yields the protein CASRPTETYEQYF.

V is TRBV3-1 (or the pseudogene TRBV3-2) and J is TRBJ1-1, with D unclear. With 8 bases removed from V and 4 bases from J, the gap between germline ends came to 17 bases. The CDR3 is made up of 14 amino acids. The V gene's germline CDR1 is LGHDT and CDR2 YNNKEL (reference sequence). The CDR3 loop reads CASLHSDLATEAFF. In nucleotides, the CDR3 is TGTGCCAGCTTACACAGCGACCTGGCCACTGAAGCTTTCTTT.

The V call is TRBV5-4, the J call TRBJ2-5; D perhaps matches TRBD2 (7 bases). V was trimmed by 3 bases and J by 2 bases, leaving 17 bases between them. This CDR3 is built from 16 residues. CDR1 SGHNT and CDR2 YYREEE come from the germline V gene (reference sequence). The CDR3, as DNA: TGTGCCAGCAGCTCCAGTAGGGGGAGGGAGCAAGAGACCCAGTACTTC. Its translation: CASSSSRGREQETQYF.

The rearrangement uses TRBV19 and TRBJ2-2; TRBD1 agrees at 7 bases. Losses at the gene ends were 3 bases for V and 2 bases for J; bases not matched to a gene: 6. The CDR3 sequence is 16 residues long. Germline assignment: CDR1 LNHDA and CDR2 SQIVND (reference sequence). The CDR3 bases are TGTGCCAGTAGTATTGGACAGGACGGTAACACCGGGGAGCTGTTTTTT. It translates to CASSIGQDGNTGELFF.

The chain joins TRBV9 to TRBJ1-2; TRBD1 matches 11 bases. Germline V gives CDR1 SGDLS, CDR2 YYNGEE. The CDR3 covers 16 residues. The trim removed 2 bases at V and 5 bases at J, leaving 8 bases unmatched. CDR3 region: CASSVEDRDRGYGYTF. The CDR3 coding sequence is TGTGCCAGCAGCGTCGAGGACCGGGACAGGGGGTATGGCTACACCTTC.

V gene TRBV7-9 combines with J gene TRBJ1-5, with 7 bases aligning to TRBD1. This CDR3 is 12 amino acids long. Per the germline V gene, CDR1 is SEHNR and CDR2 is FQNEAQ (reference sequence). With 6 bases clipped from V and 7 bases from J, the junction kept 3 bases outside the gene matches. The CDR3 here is CASRTGSQPQHF. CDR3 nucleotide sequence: TGTGCCAGCAGGACAGGGTCCCAGCCCCAGCATTTT.

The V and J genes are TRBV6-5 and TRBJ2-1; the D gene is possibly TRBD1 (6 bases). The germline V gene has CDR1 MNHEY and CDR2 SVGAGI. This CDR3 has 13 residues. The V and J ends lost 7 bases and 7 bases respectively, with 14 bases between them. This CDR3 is CASNSQGRNEQFF. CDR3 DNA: TGTGCCAGCAATTCACAGGGTAGAAATGAGCAGTTCTTC.

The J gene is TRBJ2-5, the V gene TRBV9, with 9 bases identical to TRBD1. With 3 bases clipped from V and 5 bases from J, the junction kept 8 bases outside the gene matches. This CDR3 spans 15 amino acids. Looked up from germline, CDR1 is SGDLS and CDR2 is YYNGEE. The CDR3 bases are TGTGCCAGCAGCGGGGACAGGGTACAGGGGGAGACCCAGTACTTC. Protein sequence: CASSGDRVQGETQYF.

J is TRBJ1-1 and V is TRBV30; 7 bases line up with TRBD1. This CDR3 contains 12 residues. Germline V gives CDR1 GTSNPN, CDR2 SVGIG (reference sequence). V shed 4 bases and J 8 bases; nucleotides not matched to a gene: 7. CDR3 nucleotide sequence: TGTGCCTGGACGCAACAGGGGAACGAAGCTTTCTTT. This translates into CAWTQQGNEAFF.

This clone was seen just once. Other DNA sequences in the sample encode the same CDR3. This CDR3 reads CASSEKYEQYF. In nucleotides, the CDR3 is TGTGCCAGCAGCGAAAAATACGAGCAGTACTTC. The chain recombines TRBV7-2 with TRBJ2-7; D is unresolved. Germline V gene sequence: CDR1 SGHTA, CDR2 FQGNSA. With 5 bases removed from V and 4 bases from J, the gap between germline ends came to 6 bases. CDR3 length: 11 residues.

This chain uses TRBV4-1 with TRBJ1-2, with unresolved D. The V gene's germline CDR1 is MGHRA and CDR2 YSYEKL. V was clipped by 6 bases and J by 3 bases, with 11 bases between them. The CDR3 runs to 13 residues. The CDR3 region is CASSFGRDYGYTF. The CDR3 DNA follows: TGCGCCAGCAGTTTCGGGAGGGACTATGGCTACACCTTC.

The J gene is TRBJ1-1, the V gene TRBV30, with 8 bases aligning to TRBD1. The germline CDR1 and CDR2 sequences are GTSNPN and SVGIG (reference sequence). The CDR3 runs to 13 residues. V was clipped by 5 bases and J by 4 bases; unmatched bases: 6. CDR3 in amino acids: CAWLQGGVTEAFF. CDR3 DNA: TGTGCCTGGTTACAGGGGGGGGTCACTGAAGCTTTCTTT.

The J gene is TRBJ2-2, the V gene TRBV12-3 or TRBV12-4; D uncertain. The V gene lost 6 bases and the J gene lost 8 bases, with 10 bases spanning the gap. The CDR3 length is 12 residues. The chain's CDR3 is CASSRGRGELFF. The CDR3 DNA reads TGTGCCAGCAGCCGAGGAAGGGGGGAGCTGTTTTTT.

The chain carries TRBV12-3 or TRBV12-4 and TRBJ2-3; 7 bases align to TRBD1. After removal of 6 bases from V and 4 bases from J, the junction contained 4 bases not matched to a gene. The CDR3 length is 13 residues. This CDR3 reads CASSPQGPDTQYF. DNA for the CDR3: TGTGCCAGCAGCCCACAGGGGCCAGATACGCAGTATTTT.

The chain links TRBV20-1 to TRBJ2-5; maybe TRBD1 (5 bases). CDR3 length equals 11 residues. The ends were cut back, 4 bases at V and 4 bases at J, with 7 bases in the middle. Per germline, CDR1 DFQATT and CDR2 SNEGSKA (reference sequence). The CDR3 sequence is CSATRVETQYF. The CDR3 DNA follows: TGCAGTGCTACCAGGGTAGAGACCCAGTACTTC.

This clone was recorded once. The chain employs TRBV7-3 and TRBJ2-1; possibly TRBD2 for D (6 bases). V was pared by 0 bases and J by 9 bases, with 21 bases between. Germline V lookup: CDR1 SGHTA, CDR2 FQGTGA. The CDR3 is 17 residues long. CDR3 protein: CASSLTRRGQRGGEQFF. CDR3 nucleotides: TGTGCCAGCAGCTTAACGAGGAGGGGCCAGAGGGGTGGTGAGCAGTTCTTC.

The CDR3 region has the DNA TGTGCCAGCAGCCAAACTAAACAGGGTAGGCATGAAAAACTGTTTTTT. Translated, it gives CASSQTKQGRHEKLFF. This chain connects TRBV3-1 (or the pseudogene TRBV3-2) to TRBJ1-4; possibly TRBD1 for D (6 bases). Trimming pared 2 bases from V and 6 bases from J, leaving 16 bases between. Per germline, CDR1 LGHDT and CDR2 YNNKEL (reference sequence). This CDR3 has 16 amino acids.